This T cell receptor beta chain emerged from a study of metastatic and nonmetastatic thyroid tumors. Whole-study context: Where malignant and benign thyroid patients were concerned, repertoires were compared across blood and tumor or nodule tissue. Findings of the study overall: Malignant tumors reportedly showed significantly higher TCR beta diversity than benign nodules in both blood and tumor.

In the original analysis: Researchers built a distant-metastasis classifier for papillary thyroid cancer that drew on CDR3 differences across clinicopathological groups. TCRdb re-called the PCR reads through MiXCR. The authors' filters were not applied to this entry. The data show 35,000 to 45,000 clones, about 30% seen once. A word on this clone: Its antigen is not identified.

There were no patients who had received any treatment before thyroid surgery. This CDR3 contains 14 residues. V was trimmed by 4 bases and J by 2 bases, leaving 12 bases between them. Germline values: CDR1 MGHRA, CDR2 YSYEKL. This chain joins TRBV4-1 and TRBJ2-7; D unclear. This sequence originates from a male donor with papillary thyroid cancer or a benign thyroid nodule (not recorded which). Some clones in this sample may be carry-over from other donors' samples. Sequenced material: blood. The CDR3 nucleotides are TGCGCCAGCAGCCCTAGGGAACCGGCCTACGAGCAGTACTTC. Residues: CASSPREPAYEQYF.